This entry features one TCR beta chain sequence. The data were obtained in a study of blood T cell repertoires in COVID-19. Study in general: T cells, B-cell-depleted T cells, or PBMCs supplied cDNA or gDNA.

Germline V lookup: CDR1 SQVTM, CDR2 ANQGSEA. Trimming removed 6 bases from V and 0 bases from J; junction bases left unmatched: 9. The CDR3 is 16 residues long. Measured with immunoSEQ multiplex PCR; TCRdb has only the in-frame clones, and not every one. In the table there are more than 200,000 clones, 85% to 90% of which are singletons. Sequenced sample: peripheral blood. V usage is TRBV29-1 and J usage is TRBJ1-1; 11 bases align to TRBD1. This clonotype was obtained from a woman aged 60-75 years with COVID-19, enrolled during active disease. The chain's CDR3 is CSVGQGGEPMNTEAFF. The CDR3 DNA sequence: TGCAGCGTGGGACAGGGGGGCGAGCCCATGAACACTGAAGCTTTCTTT.